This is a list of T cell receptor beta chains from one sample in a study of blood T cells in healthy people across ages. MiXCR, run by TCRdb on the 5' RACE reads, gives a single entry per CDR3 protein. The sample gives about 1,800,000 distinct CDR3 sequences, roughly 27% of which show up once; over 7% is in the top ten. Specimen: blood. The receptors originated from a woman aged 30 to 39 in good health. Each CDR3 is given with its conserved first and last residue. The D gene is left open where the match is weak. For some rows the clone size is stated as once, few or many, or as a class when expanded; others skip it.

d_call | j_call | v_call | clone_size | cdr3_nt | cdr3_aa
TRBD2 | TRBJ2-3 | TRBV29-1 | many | TGCAGCGTTGAGGCTAGCGGGGGCCAGATTCGCACAGATACGCAGTATTTT | CSVEASGGQIRTDTQYF
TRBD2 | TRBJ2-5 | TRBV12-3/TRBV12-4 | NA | TGTGCCAGCAGTAGGGGACTAGCTTCAGCTCGAGAAGAGACCCAGTACTTC | CASSRGLASAREETQYF
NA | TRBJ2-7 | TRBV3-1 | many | TGTGCCAGCAGCCCGACAGCCCCCTACGAGCAGTACTTC | CASSPTAPYEQYF
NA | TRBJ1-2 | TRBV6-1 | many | TGTGCCAGCAGTGAACAGTGGCTCTACACCTTC | CASSEQWLYTF
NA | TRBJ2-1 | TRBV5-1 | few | TGCGCCAGCAGCTTGGGAATCCGGGACAAGGGTCGTCGTGAGCAGTTCTTC | CASSLGIRDKGRREQFF
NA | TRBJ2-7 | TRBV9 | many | TGTGCCAGCAGCGTCGGTCCGGACTCCTACGAGCAGTACTTC | CASSVGPDSYEQYF
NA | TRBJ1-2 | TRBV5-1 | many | TGCGCCAGCAGCTCCCCAGGGGTTAATGGCTACACCTTC | CASSSPGVNGYTF
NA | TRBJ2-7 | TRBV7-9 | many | TGTGCCAGCAGCTTAAGTACAGGGACCTCCTACGAGCAGTACTTC | CASSLSTGTSYEQYF
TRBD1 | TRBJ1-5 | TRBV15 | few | TGTGCCACCAGCAGAGTAGACAGGGGGCCAAATCAGCCCCAGCATTTT | CATSRVDRGPNQPQHF
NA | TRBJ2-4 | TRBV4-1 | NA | TGCGCCAGCAGCCAAGTCCGGGGCTCCCAAAACATTCAGTACTTC | CASSQVRGSQNIQYF
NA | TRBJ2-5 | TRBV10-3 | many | TGTGCCATCAGCGACCGGGAGAGTGGAGAGACCCAGTACTTC | CAISDRESGETQYF
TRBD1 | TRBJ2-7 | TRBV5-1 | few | TGCGCCAGCAGTCAAACAGGGGCGGGCGTGGACGAGCAGTACTTC | CASSQTGAGVDEQYF
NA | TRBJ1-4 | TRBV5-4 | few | TGTGCCAGCAGCTTTCAGGGGCGAGCAACTAATGAAAAACTGTTTTTT | CASSFQGRATNEKLFF
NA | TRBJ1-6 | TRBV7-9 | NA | TGTGCCAGCGTACTAGAAACAGGGACGCTCAATTCACCCCTCCACTTT | CASVLETGTLNSPLHF
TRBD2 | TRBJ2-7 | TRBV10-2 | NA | TGCGCCGGCAGTGAAGGTATGAGGACTAGCAGAGAGAGCTACGAGCAGTACTTC | CAGSEGMRTSRESYEQYF
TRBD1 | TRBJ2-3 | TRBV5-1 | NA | TGCGCCAGCGCCAAGGACAGGGCGAGCACAGATACGCAGTATTTT | CASAKDRASTDTQYF
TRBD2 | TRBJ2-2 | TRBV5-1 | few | TGCGCCAGCAGCTCTCCTAGCGGGAGTGTCACCGGGGAGCTGTTTTTT | CASSSPSGSVTGELFF
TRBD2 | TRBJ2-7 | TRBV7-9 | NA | TGTGCCAGCAGCGGAGGCAGACTAGCGGGAGTAGAGCAGTACTTC | CASSGGRLAGVEQYF
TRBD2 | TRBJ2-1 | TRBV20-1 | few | TGCAGTGCTAGATACCTAGCGGGGACCAATGAGCAGTTCTTC | CSARYLAGTNEQFF
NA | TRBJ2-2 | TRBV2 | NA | TGTGCCAGCAGGCCCGACTTGGGGGAGCTGTTTTTT | CASRPDLGELFF
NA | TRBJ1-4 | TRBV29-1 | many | TGCAGCGCCAGATCCGGTCCTAGTGAAAAACTGTTTTTT | CSARSGPSEKLFF
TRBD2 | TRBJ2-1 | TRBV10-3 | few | TGTGCCATCAGTCGGGGTTCGGGGGGATCCTACAATGAGCAGTTCTTC | CAISRGSGGSYNEQFF
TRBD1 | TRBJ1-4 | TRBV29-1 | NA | TGCAGCGTCTCAACAGGGGAGACTAATGAAAAACTGTTTTTT | CSVSTGETNEKLFF
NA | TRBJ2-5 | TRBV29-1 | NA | TGCAGCGTTGGTAGTAAGGGGGAGACCCAGTACTTC | CSVGSKGETQYF
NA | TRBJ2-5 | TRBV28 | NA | TGTGCCAGCAAACGGAAAACGGTTCAGGAGACCCAGTACTTC | CASKRKTVQETQYF
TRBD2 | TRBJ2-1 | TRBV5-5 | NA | TGTGCCAGCAGCGCGACACTAGCGATCAATGAGCAGTTCTTC | CASSATLAINEQFF
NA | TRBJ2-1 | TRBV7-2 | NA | TGTGCCAGCAACGACGGACTCAATGAGCAGTTCTTC | CASNDGLNEQFF
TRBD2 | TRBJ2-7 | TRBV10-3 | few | TGTGCGGGCGGGGGACCCTACGAGCAGTACTTC | CAGGGPYEQYF
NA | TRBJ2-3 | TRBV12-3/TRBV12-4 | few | TGTGCCAGCAGTTTCACCGCTACAACAGATACGCAGTATTTT | CASSFTATTDTQYF
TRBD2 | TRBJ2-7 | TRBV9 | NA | TGTGCCAGCAGCGCACAAGCGGGGGCCTTCTACGAGCAGTACTTC | CASSAQAGAFYEQYF
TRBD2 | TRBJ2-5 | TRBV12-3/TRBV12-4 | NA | TGTGCCAGCAGTTGGGAGCGGGGGGCCTTTGTAAATGAGCAGTACTTC | CASSWERGAFVNEQYF
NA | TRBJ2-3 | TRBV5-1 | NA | TGCGCCAGCAGCCCCCGAGAAGAGACAGATACGCAGTATTTT | CASSPREETDTQYF
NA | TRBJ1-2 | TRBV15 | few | TGTGCCACCAGAGAAGAGCACCGGGCGTGGTATGGCTACACCTTC | CATREEHRAWYGYTF
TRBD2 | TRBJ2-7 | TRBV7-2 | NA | TGTGCCAGCAGCTCACAGACTAGCGGGAGGGCCCGCGAGCAGTACTTC | CASSSQTSGRAREQYF
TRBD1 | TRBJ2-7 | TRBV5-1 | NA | TGCGCCAGCACCAAGGACAGGGGAGGGATCTCCTACGAGCAGTACTTC | CASTKDRGGISYEQYF
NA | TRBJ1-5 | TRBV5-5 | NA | TGTGCCAGCAGCTCCCGGGGTGTTGGGAGTCAGCCCCAGCATTTT | CASSSRGVGSQPQHF
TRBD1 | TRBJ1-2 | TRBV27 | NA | TGTGCCAGCAGCCGTTCGACATCCGGGACAGGGGGCGTGGGTTATGGCCACACCTTC | CASSRSTSGTGGVGYGHTF
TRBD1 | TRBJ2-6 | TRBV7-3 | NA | TGTGCCAGCAGCTTAGGGACAGGGTTCGGGGCCAACGTCCGGACTTTC | CASSLGTGFGANVRTF
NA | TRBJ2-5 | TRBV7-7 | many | TGTGCCAGCAGCTTAATCTACCAAGAGACCCAGTACTTC | CASSLIYQETQYF
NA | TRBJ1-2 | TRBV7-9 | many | TGTGCCAGCAGCTTAACCGGGGTTAACTATGGCTACACCTTC | CASSLTGVNYGYTF
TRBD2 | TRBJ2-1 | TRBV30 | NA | TGTGCCTTCACAACGGGAGGGTTCTCCTACAATGAGCAGTTCTTC | CAFTTGGFSYNEQFF
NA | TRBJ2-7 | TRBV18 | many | TGTGCCAGCTCACCACCGGGACTGACCTACGAGCAGTACTTC | CASSPPGLTYEQYF
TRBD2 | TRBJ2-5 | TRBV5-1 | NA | TGCGCCGGCAGCCACGGACTAGCGGAGCAAGAGACCCAGTACTTC | CAGSHGLAEQETQYF
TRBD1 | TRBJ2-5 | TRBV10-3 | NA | TGTGCCAGCCGGGACAGGGAATCAAGTGAGCAGTACTTC | CASRDRESSEQYF
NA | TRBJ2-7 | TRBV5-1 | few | TGCGCCAGCGGCGGGGAGACAGGGTATAACGAGCAGTACTTC | CASGGETGYNEQYF
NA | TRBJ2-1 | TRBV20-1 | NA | TGCAGTGCTAGAGTACGGGGAGGGGGGGACAATGAGCAGTTCTTC | CSARVRGGGDNEQFF
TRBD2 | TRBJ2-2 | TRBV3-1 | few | TGTGCCAGCAGCCATGTGGGACTAGCGGGAGAGAACACCGGGGAGCTGTTTTTT | CASSHVGLAGENTGELFF
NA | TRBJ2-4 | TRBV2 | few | TGTGCCAGCAGTGAAGCCCTGCGGGTAGCCAAAAACATTCAGTACTTC | CASSEALRVAKNIQYF
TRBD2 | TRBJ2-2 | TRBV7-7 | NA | TGTGCCAGCAGCTTAGCGCTTGCGGGGGGAGGTGAGAGCACCGGGGAGCTGTTTTTT | CASSLALAGGGESTGELFF
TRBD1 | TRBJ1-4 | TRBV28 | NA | TGTGCCAGCAGTGCCCCCGGACAGGGGTTTGAAAAACTGTTTTTT | CASSAPGQGFEKLFF
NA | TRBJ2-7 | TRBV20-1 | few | TGCAGTGCCCCGGTTACAGGGAGGCCCTCCTACGAGCAGTACTTC | CSAPVTGRPSYEQYF
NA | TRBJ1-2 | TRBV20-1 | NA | TGCAGTGCCCCACCCAGCGGGGTTACAGGGTATGGCTACACCTTC | CSAPPSGVTGYGYTF
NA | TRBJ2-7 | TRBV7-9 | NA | TGTGCCAGCAGCTTGGGAGAGGCCAGGCAGTACTTC | CASSLGEARQYF
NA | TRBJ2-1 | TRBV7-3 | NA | TGTGCCAGCAGTTGGTGGGAGAGCTCCTACAATGAGCAGTTCTTC | CASSWWESSYNEQFF
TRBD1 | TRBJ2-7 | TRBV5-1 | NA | TGCGCCAGCAGCTTGATTCCCGTCGCCGGGACAGGGGGCTCCTACGAGCAGTACTTC | CASSLIPVAGTGGSYEQYF